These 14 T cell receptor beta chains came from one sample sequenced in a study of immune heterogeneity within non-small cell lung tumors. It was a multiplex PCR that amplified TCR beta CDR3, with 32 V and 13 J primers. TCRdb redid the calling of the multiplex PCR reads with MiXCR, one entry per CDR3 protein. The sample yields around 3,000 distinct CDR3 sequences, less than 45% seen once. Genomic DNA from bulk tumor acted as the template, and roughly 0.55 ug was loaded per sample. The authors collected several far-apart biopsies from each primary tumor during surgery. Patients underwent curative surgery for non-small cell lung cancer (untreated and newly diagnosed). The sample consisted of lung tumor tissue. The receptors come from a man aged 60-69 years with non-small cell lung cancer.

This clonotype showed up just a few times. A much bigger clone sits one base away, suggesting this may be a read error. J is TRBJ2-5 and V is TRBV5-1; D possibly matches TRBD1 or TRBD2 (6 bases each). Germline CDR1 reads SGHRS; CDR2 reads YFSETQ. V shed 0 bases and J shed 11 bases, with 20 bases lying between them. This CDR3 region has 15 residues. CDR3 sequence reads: CASSLAGGQYNEQYF. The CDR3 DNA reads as TGCGCCAGCAGCTTGGCCGGGGGACAATACAATGAGCAGTACTTC.

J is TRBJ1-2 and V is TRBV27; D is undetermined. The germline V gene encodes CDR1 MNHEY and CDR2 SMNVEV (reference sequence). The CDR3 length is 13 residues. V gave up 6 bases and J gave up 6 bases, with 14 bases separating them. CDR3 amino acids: CASSVVGNNGYTF. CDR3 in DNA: TGTGCCAGCAGCGTAGTCGGGAATAATGGCTACACCTTC.

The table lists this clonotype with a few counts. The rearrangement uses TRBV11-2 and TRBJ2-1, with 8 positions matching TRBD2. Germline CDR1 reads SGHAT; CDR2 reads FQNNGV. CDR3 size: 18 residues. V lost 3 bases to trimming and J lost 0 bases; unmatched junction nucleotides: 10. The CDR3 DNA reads TGTGCCAGCAGCTTCGCGGGACTAGGGACGAGCTCCTACAATGAGCAGTTCTTC. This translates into CASSFAGLGTSSYNEQFF.

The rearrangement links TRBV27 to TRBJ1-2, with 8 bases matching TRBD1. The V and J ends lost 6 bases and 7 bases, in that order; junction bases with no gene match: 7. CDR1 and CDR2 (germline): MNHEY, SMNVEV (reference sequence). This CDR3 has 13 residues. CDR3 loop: CASSPTGGGGYTF. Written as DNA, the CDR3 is TGTGCCAGCAGCCCTACAGGGGGGGGTGGCTACACCTTC.

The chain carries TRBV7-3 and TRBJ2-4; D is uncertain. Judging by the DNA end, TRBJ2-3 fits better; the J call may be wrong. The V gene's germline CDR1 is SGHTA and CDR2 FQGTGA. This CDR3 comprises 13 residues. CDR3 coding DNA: TGTGCCAGCAGCTTAACGACGGACCATACGCAGTATTTT. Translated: CASSLTTDHTQYF.

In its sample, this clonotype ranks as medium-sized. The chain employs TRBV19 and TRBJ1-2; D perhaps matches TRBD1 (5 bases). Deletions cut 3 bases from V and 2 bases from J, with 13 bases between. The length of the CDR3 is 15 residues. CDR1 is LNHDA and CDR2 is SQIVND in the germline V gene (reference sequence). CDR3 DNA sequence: TGTGCCAGTAGTATGAAGAGGGGCGCAAACTATGGCTACACCTTC. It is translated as CASSMKRGANYGYTF.

The CDR3 DNA reads TGTGCCAGCAGTTTACAGGAGACCCAAGAGACCCAGTACTTC. Residues: CASSLQETQETQYF. The chain employs TRBV12-3 or TRBV12-4 and TRBJ2-5; D is undetermined. This CDR3 spans 14 amino acids. V lost 2 bases to trimming and J lost 1 base, with 8 bases between them.

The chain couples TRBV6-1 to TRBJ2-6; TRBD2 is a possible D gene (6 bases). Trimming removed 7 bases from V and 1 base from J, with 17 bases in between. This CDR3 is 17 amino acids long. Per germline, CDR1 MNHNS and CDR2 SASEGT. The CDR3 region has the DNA TGTGCCAGCAAACTACTAGGAGGGAAGTCTGGGGCCAACGTCCTGACTTTC. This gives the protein CASKLLGGKSGANVLTF.

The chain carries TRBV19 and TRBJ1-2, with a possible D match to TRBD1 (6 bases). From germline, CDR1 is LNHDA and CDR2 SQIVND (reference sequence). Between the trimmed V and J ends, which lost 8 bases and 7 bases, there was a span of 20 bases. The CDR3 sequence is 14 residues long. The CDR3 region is CASGLGARFRGYTF. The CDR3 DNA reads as TGTGCCAGTGGACTGGGGGCCCGGTTTCGTGGCTACACCTTC.

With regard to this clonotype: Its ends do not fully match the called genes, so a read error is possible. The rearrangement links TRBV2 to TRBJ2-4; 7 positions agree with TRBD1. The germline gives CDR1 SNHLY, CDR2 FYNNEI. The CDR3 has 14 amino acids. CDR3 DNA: TGTGCCGGCAGGAATCTAGGGGGCGAAAACATTCAGTACTTC. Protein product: CAGRNLGGENIQYF.

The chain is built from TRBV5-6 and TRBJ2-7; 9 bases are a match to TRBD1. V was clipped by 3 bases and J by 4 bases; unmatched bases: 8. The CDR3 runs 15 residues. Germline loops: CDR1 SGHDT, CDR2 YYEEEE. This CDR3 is CASSYRGQGFYEQYF. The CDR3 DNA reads TGTGCCAGCAGCTACCGCGGACAGGGGTTTTACGAGCAGTACTTC.

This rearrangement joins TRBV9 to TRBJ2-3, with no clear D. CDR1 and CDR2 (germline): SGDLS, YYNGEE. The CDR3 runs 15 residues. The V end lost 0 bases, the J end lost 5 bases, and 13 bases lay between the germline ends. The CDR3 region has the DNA TGTGCCAGCAGCGTAGCCGGCCAGAGAGTAGATACGCAGTATTTT. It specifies CASSVAGQRVDTQYF.

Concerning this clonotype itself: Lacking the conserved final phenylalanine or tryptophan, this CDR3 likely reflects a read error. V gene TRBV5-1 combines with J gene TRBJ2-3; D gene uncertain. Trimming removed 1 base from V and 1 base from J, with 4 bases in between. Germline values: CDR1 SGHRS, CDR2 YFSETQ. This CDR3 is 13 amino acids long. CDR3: CASSLYGTDTQYG. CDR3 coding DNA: TGCGCCAGCAGCTTGTACGGCACAGATACGCAGTATGGT.

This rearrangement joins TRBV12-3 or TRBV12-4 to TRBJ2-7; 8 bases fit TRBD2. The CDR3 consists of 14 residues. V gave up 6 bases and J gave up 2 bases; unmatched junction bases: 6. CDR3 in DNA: TGTGCCAGCAGGACCGGGACTAGACCCTACGAGCAGTACTTC. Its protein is CASRTGTRPYEQYF.